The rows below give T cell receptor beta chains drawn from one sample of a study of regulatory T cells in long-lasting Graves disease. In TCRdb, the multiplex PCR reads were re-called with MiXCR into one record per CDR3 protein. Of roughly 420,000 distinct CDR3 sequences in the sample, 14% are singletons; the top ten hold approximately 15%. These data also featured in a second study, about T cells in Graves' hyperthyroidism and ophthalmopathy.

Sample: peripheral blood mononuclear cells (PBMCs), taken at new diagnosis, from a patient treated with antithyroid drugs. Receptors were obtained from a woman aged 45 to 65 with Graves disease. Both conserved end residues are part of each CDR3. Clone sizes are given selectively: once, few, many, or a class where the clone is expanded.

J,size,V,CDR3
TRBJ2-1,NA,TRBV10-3,CAISESRGGSSYNEQFF
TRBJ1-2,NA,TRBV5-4,CASSLPQGLTGYGYTF
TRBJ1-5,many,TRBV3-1,CASSQGMGNQPQHF
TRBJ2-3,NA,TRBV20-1,CSSRGVAGAGADTQYF
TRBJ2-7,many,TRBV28,CASSLRARDYEQYF
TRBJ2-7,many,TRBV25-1,CASSQGMAEAYEQYF
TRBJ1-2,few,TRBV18,CASSPQGQETDGYTF
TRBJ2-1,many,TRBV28,CASLREAPPSNEQFF
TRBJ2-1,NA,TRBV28,CASSSSPETSGRPNEQFF
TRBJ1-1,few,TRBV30,CALSLGTEAFF
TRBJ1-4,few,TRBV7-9,CASSLRRVGKNEKLFF
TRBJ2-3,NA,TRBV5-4,CASTGGLAGAGDTQYF
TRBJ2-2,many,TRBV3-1,CASSLGTSGSIVGELFF
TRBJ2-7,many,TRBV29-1,CSTAGQGPYEQYF
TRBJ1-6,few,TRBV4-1,CASSLQTGSYNSPLHF
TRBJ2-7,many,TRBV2,CASSGLAGGFYEQYF
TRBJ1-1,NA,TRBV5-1,CASSPDSINTEAFF
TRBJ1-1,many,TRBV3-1,CASEGRHGAFF
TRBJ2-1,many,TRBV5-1,CASKVDSYNEQFF
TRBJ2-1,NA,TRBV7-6,CASSYGGTASYNEQFF
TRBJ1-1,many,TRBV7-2,CASSLVGTGFGTEAFF
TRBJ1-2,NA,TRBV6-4,CASSYSGQGSYGYTF